The rows below give T cell receptor beta chains drawn from one sample of a study of blood T cell repertoires in COVID-19. Sequencing used immunoSEQ multiplex PCR; TCRdb keeps in-frame clones, though not all of them. Here the sample spans nearly 250,000 clones, approximately 82% being singletons. Source material: peripheral blood. The source of these receptors is a woman older than 75 with acute or convalescent COVID-19. CDR3s leave out the opening cysteine and the closing phenylalanine or tryptophan. Each record gives: J gene, V gene, CDR3 protein.

J: TRBJ1-3
V: TRBV7-2
CDR3: ASSLPQNGNTIY

J: TRBJ2-3
V: TRBV5-5
CDR3: ASSLAVSGGPTDTQY

J: TRBJ2-2
V: TRBV5-6
CDR3: ASSLTGTGDGELF

J: TRBJ1-1
V: TRBV28
CDR3: ASSLAGDTEAF

J: TRBJ1-3
V: TRBV28
CDR3: ASSSTGRVF

J: TRBJ1-5
V: TRBV5-4
CDR3: ASSRDRGINQPQH

J: TRBJ2-1
V: TRBV7-8
CDR3: ASSLLASTDNEQF

J: TRBJ2-1
V: TRBV6-2/TRBV6-3
CDR3: ASSRTGEGPYNEQF

J: TRBJ2-3
V: TRBV9
CDR3: ASSPGHRGDTQY

J: TRBJ2-3
V: TRBV4-2
CDR3: ASSQDLPWTSGGYTQY

J: TRBJ1-3
V: TRBV19
CDR3: ASSKGASGNTIY

J: TRBJ2-7
V: TRBV9
CDR3: ASSAGLAVGEQY

J: TRBJ2-1
V: TRBV7-8
CDR3: ASSLARPGLGGEQF

J: TRBJ2-3
V: TRBV3-1/TRBV3-2
CDR3: ASSGRERGGLSTDTQY

J: TRBJ2-2
V: TRBV7-3
CDR3: ASSPQGPGNTGELF

J: TRBJ1-1
V: TRBV29-1
CDR3: SVNPTGANTEAF

J: TRBJ2-7
V: TRBV30
CDR3: ACPTLQGAKQY

J: TRBJ2-3
V: TRBV7-9
CDR3: ASSLGRGTDTQY